One and the same sample provided the 23 T cell receptor beta chains below, sequenced in a study of technical replicates of blood from several donors. Clones were read by immunoSEQ multiplex PCR, and TCRdb kept only the in-frame ones, dropping some. The sample consists of some 80,000 clones, about 81% of them appearing once. The sequenced material came from PBMCs. These receptors all stem from a human donor in good health. Some clones in this sample may be carry-over from other donors' samples.

A few counts support this clone. The chain employs TRBV4-3 and TRBJ2-3; TRBD2 agrees at 12 bases. After removal of 0 bases from V and 4 bases from J, the junction contained 2 bases not matched to a gene. The V gene's germline CDR1 is LGHNA and CDR2 YSLEER. This CDR3 is built from 16 residues. The CDR3 DNA reads TGCGCCAGCAGCCAAGACCTAGCGGGGGGGCCAGATACGCAGTATTTT. It codes for CASSQDLAGGPDTQYF.

In this sample, this clone turned up once. The rearrangement joins TRBV7-6 to TRBJ1-1, with TRBD1 matching 11 bases. Trimming at V came to 5 bases and at J to 4 bases, leaving 12 bases not matched to a gene. The CDR3 loop spans 17 amino acids. From germline, CDR1 is SGHVS and CDR2 FNYEAQ. In DNA form, the CDR3 reads TGTGCCAGCAGCGGGACAGGGGGATCCCCCTGGGCCACTGAAGCTTTCTTT. Amino acid sequence: CASSGTGGSPWATEAFF.

This sequence joins TRBV7-6 and TRBJ1-5, with 7 bases identical to TRBD1. This CDR3 is 13 amino acids long. CDR1 SGHVS and CDR2 FNYEAQ come from the germline V gene. J was trimmed by 7 bases and V by 4 bases; bases with no gene match: 4. Here the CDR3 DNA reads TGTGCCAGCAGCTCCGAACAGGGGCAGCCCCAGCATTTT. Protein sequence: CASSSEQGQPQHF. Variable domain in full (rest from reference TRBV7-6 and TRBJ1-5): GAGVSQSPRYKVTKRGQDVALRCDPISGHVSLYWYRQALGQGPEFLTYFNYEAQQDKSGLPNDRFSAERPEGSISTLTIQRTEQRDSAMYRCASSSEQGQPQHFGDGTRLSIL.

This clone was seen once. The chain recombines TRBV30 with TRBJ2-7, with D maybe TRBD1 (6 bases). The CDR3 is 12 amino acids. The V and J ends lost 2 bases and 5 bases respectively, with 10 bases between them. The germline V gene encodes CDR1 GTSNPN and CDR2 SVGIG (reference sequence). The CDR3 nucleotides read TGTGCCTGGAGTTCCGGACAGAACGAGCAGTACTTC. Translating it yields CAWSSGQNEQYF.

This chain uses TRBV7-2 with TRBJ2-2, with TRBD1 matching 9 bases. The CDR3 is made up of 15 amino acids. Germline V gives CDR1 SGHTA, CDR2 FQGNSA. J gave up 2 bases and V 5 bases, and 3 bases lay outside the gene matches. The CDR3 spells CASSPGQGNTGELFF. The CDR3 coding sequence is TGTGCCAGCAGCCCGGGACAGGGAAACACCGGGGAGCTGTTTTTT.

The rearrangement links TRBV15 to TRBJ2-4, with 13 bases fitting TRBD2. Germline CDR1 reads LNHNV; CDR2 reads YYDKDF (reference sequence). This CDR3 has 20 residues. The V gene end was trimmed by 0 bases and the J gene end by 3 bases; junction bases not matched to a gene: 11. CDR3 in amino acids: CATSRDHRTSGGSGKNIQYF. Here the CDR3 DNA reads TGTGCCACCAGCAGAGATCATCGGACTAGCGGGGGAAGCGGCAAAAACATTCAGTACTTC.

The CDR3, as DNA: TGTGCCAGCAGCCGCACAAACCGGGACTCGGGAACCTACGAGCAGTACTTC. Translation gives CASSRTNRDSGTYEQYF. The rearrangement uses TRBV5-5 and TRBJ2-7; D may be TRBD2 (6 bases). The germline V and J ends were trimmed by 4 bases and 2 bases, with 22 bases remaining between them. CDR1 and CDR2 (germline): SGHKS, YYEKEE (reference sequence). The CDR3 consists of 17 residues. Based on the CDR3 plus reference TRBV5-5 and TRBJ2-7, the full variable domain is DAGVTQSPTHLIKTRGQQVTLRCSPISGHKSVSWYQQVLGQGPQFIFQYYEKEERGRGNFPDRFSARQFPNYSSELNVNALLLGDSALYLCASSRTNRDSGTYEQYFGPGTRLTVT.

This chain links TRBV11-2 with TRBJ1-3, with 7 positions matching TRBD1. Losses at the gene ends were 5 bases for V and 6 bases for J; bases not matched to a gene: 7. The length of the CDR3 is 14 residues. The germline V gene has CDR1 SGHAT and CDR2 FQNNGV. DNA for the CDR3: TGTGCCAGCAGCCTAAGGGACAGTAAAAACACCATATATTTT. As protein: CASSLRDSKNTIYF.

The genes are TRBV6-1 and TRBJ1-2; D perhaps matches TRBD1 (6 bases). This CDR3 contains 12 residues. V dropped 9 bases and J dropped 4 bases, with 12 bases sitting between them. The germline V gene encodes CDR1 MNHNS and CDR2 SASEGT. The CDR3 DNA sequence: TGTGCCAGACCAGGGGTCGCCTATGGCTACACCTTC. It encodes CARPGVAYGYTF.

This sequence joins TRBV19 and TRBJ2-6; D not certain. Germline V gene lookup returns CDR1 LNHDA and CDR2 SQIVND (reference sequence). This CDR3 region has 15 residues. Between the trimmed V and J ends, which lost 5 bases and 0 bases, there was a span of 8 bases. CDR3 sequence (DNA): TGTGCCAGTAGTTCCGGCGGCTCTGGGGCCAACGTCCTGACTTTC. It specifies CASSSGGSGANVLTF.

The genes are TRBV9 and TRBJ2-1; TRBD1 aligns across 9 bases. This CDR3 spans 16 amino acids. V gave up 4 bases and J gave up 1 base; unmatched junction bases: 6. CDR1 is SGDLS, CDR2 YYNGEE, per germline. CDR3 nucleotide sequence: TGTGCCAGCAGCCACTCACAGGGGGCGTCCTACAATGAGCAGTTCTTC. Protein sequence: CASSHSQGASYNEQFF.

This clone has only a few counts. This chain links TRBV4-1 with TRBJ1-1; possibly TRBD1 for D (5 bases). Germline V gives CDR1 MGHRA, CDR2 YSYEKL. V lost 1 base, J lost 5 bases, and 11 bases lay in between. This CDR3 has 14 amino acids. The CDR3 spells CASSQVGTLTEAFF. CDR3 nucleotides: TGCGCCAGCAGCCAAGTCGGGACTCTAACTGAAGCTTTCTTT.

The J gene is TRBJ2-7, the V gene TRBV5-5; 7 bases agree with TRBD2. Germline trimming cut 0 bases from V and 3 bases from J; bases unmatched to any gene: 6. The germline V gene has CDR1 SGHKS and CDR2 YYEKEE (reference sequence). The CDR3 contains 15 residues. The CDR3 region is CASSLAAGIGYEQYF. The CDR3, as DNA: TGTGCCAGCAGCTTGGCAGCGGGGATAGGCTACGAGCAGTACTTC.

The V gene is TRBV11-1, the J gene TRBJ2-3, with D possibly TRBD2 on 5 matching bases. Trimming took 7 bases from V and 5 from J, leaving 19 bases between them. This CDR3 has 15 amino acids. Per germline, CDR1 SGHAT and CDR2 FQDESV (reference sequence). The CDR3 sequence: CASNPGNGHVDTQYF. CDR3 coding DNA: TGTGCCAGCAATCCCGGGAACGGGCATGTAGATACGCAGTATTTT.

The chain is built from TRBV9 and TRBJ2-3; D is possibly TRBD2 (5 bases). Germline V gives CDR1 SGDLS, CDR2 YYNGEE. Trimming stripped 0 bases from V and 2 bases from J, with 10 bases between. CDR3 length equals 15 residues. CDR3: CASSVGGSFTDTQYF. CDR3 DNA: TGTGCCAGCAGCGTAGGCGGGTCCTTCACAGATACGCAGTATTTT.

The V and J genes are TRBV4-1 and TRBJ2-3; D may be TRBD2 (5 bases). The CDR3 covers 15 residues. Trimming took 3 bases from V and 0 from J, leaving 10 bases between them. CDR1 is MGHRA, CDR2 YSYEKL, per germline. The CDR3 reads CASSQLASSTDTQYF. CDR3 sequence (DNA): TGCGCCAGCAGCCAGCTAGCCTCTAGCACAGATACGCAGTATTTT.

This chain joins TRBV18 and TRBJ2-1, with 7 bases fitting TRBD1. In germline, CDR1 is KGHSH, CDR2 LQKENI. Losses at the gene ends were 4 bases for V and 3 bases for J; bases not matched to a gene: 6. The CDR3 has 15 residues. CDR3 protein: CASSQPDRDYNEQFF. The CDR3 region has the DNA TGTGCCAGCTCACAACCAGACAGGGACTACAATGAGCAGTTCTTC. The whole variable domain, remainder taken from reference TRBV18 and TRBJ2-1, is NAGVMQNPRHLVRRRGQEARLRCSPMKGHSHVYWYRQLPEEGLKFMVYLQKENIIDESGMPKERFSAEFPKEGPSILRIQQVVRGDSAAYFCASSQPDRDYNEQFFGPGTRLTVL.

This clone was counted many times. This chain connects TRBV29-1 to TRBJ1-1; weak D call: TRBD1 (5 bases). Germline CDR1 and CDR2: SQVTM and ANQGSEA. The length of the CDR3 is 11 residues. V was trimmed by 8 bases and J by 4 bases, leaving 11 bases between them. The CDR3 protein is CSFRTSTEAFF. CDR3 coding DNA: TGCAGCTTCCGGACATCCACTGAAGCTTTCTTT.

The chain is built from TRBV5-1 and TRBJ2-3; D call uncertain. The CDR3 totals 14 residues. From germline, CDR1 is SGHRS and CDR2 YFSETQ. The ends were cut back, 4 bases at V and 5 bases at J, with 14 bases in the middle. The CDR3 sequence is CASSPQSAGDTQYF. The CDR3 bases are TGCGCCAGCAGCCCCCAGTCCGCAGGAGATACGCAGTATTTT.

J is TRBJ1-1 and V is TRBV7-8, with D hard to call. Germline CDR1 reads SGHVS; CDR2 reads FQNEAQ. The CDR3 is 15 amino acids. V was clipped by 5 bases and J by 3 bases, with 16 bases between them. CDR3 nucleotides: TGTGCCAGCAGCCTCCCCCCCGGGAGAGACACTGAAGCTTTCTTT. Translated: CASSLPPGRDTEAFF.

The chain uses TRBV5-1 and TRBJ2-7; TRBD2 matches at 7 bases. Trimming took 1 base from V and 2 from J; bases not matched to a gene: 6. The germline V gene encodes CDR1 SGHRS and CDR2 YFSETQ. The CDR3 runs 15 residues. For the CDR3, the DNA is TGCGCCAGCAGCTTGTCCCGCGGGAGCCCCTACGAGCAGTACTTC. It encodes CASSLSRGSPYEQYF.

The chain employs TRBV7-2 and TRBJ1-2; 8 bases match TRBD1. The germline V gene encodes CDR1 SGHTA and CDR2 FQGNSA. This CDR3 is 14 amino acids long. The V and J ends lost 5 bases and 4 bases, in that order; junction bases with no gene match: 6. CDR3 DNA: TGTGCCAGCAGCCTCGACAGGGGCCGCTATGGCTACACCTTC. This gives the protein CASSLDRGRYGYTF.

This chain joins TRBV4-3 and TRBJ2-1, with D maybe TRBD2 (6 bases). Germline CDR1 LGHNA, CDR2 YSLEER. With 0 bases removed from V and 7 bases from J, the gap between germline ends came to 7 bases. This CDR3 has 13 residues. The CDR3 nucleotides read TGCGCCAGCAGCCAAGATAGCGGAAATGAGCAGTTCTTC. This translates into CASSQDSGNEQFF.